These T cell receptor beta chains were read from a single sample in a study of T cells after yellow fever vaccination. MiXCR was run by TCRdb on the 5' RACE reads, yielding one entry per CDR3 protein. The profile shows fewer than 650,000 distinct CDR3 sequences, around a fifth of them singletons. The input for sequencing was PBMCs, taken about 21 days after the first yellow fever vaccination. The receptors shown here come from a man younger than 30 who received the YFV17D yellow fever vaccine. CDR3s include the opening cysteine and the closing phenylalanine or tryptophan. A D gene is named only where the DNA matches it firmly. A row's size may be missing; if present it is once, few, many or a size class.

clone_size	j_call	v_call	d_call	cdr3_nt	cdr3_aa
few	TRBJ1-5	TRBV6-2/TRBV6-3	TRBD1	TGTGCCAGCAGTTCGGGACAGCACGGGAGGCTCAATCAGCCCCAGCATTTT	CASSSGQHGRLNQPQHF
NA	TRBJ2-3	TRBV5-1	NA	TGCGCCAGCAGCTTGGCCAAGGGGGATACGCAGTATTTT	CASSLAKGDTQYF
many	TRBJ1-1	TRBV7-7	NA	TGTGCTAGCAGCTTCCAGGAGAACACTGAAGCTTTCTTT	CASSFQENTEAFF
many	TRBJ1-1	TRBV5-1	NA	TGCGCCAGCAGCTTGGACGGGGTTACTGAAGCTTTCTTT	CASSLDGVTEAFF
NA	TRBJ1-4	TRBV7-8	TRBD1	TGTGCCAGCAAGGACAGGCGGCAGGAAAAACTGTTTTTT	CASKDRRQEKLFF
few	TRBJ1-1	TRBV6-1	NA	TGTGCCAGCAGTACCAGCGTACGGCCCTCCACTGAAGCTTTCTTT	CASSTSVRPSTEAFF
NA	TRBJ2-6	TRBV7-2	NA	TGTGCCAGCAGCTCGGGACTCCACCTTGGGGCCAACGTCCTGACTTTC	CASSSGLHLGANVLTF
NA	TRBJ2-1	TRBV11-2	NA	TGTGCCAGCAGCTTTAGCAGGGGGGAAGCTGAGCAGTTCTTC	CASSFSRGEAEQFF
NA	TRBJ1-5	TRBV20-1	TRBD1	TGCAGTGTGGTTTCAGGGGGCGGTCAGCCCCAGCATTTT	CSVVSGGGQPQHF
NA	TRBJ1-1	TRBV5-6	TRBD1	TGTGCCAGCAGCCCCGGGACAGATAGGAACACTGAAGCTTTCTTT	CASSPGTDRNTEAFF
NA	TRBJ2-1	TRBV4-3	NA	TGCGCCAGCAGCCAAAGTAGGGGAGCTGACAATGAGCAGTTCTTC	CASSQSRGADNEQFF
NA	TRBJ2-5	TRBV6-6	NA	TGTGCCAGCAGTTACGCGAATCGTGAGACCCAGTACTTC	CASSYANRETQYF
NA	TRBJ1-5	TRBV3-1	NA	TGTGCCAGCAGCCAAGGGCAGGCCTGGCATTTT	CASSQGQAWHF
few	TRBJ2-3	TRBV29-1	NA	TGCAGCGTTGAAATGGGGCGGGGGCACACAGATACGCAGTATTTT	CSVEMGRGHTDTQYF
few	TRBJ2-1	TRBV9	NA	TGTGCCAGCAGCATGACGACAGCCAATGAGCAGTTCTTC	CASSMTTANEQFF
NA	TRBJ2-5	TRBV5-1	NA	TGCGCCAGCAGCTCGAACATGGAGACCCAGTACTTC	CASSSNMETQYF
NA	TRBJ2-6	TRBV7-6	NA	TGTGCCAGCAGCCCGCCAGCCCCGACGGACTCTGGGGCCAACGTCCTGACTTTC	CASSPPAPTDSGANVLTF
NA	TRBJ1-1	TRBV20-1	NA	TGCAGTGCTAGAAAGCCATCTGGTAGGGCTTTCTTT	CSARKPSGRAFF
few	TRBJ2-4	TRBV30	NA	TGTGCCTGGAGTGTACGTCGTACTCGGGCAGGGACCGGGACCAAAAACATTCAGTACTTC	CAWSVRRTRAGTGTKNIQYF
NA	TRBJ1-1	TRBV7-3	NA	TGTGCCAGCAGCTCAATGGCATTCACTGAAGCTTTCTTT	CASSSMAFTEAFF
NA	TRBJ1-1	TRBV3-1	TRBD1	TGTGCCAGCAGCCAAGATGACAGGGGTGCTCAAGCTTTCTTT	CASSQDDRGAQAFF
NA	TRBJ2-1	TRBV20-1	NA	TGCAGTGCTAGAGATCGGTGGGGGGCCTTGTCCTACAATGAGCAGTTCTTC	CSARDRWGALSYNEQFF
once	TRBJ2-1	TRBV7-6	TRBD2	TGTGCCAGCAGCTTAGCGCCCCCTAGCGGGGGGGCAGGGTACAATGAGCAGTTCTTC	CASSLAPPSGGAGYNEQFF
few	TRBJ1-6	TRBV5-1	NA	TGCGCCAGCAGCGTGGGGGGAAAGACCCCCCTCCACTTT	CASSVGGKTPLHF
few	TRBJ2-1	TRBV24-1	TRBD2	TGTGCCACCAGTGATTCCCGGCGGGGGGTCTCTAATGAGCAGTTCTTC	CATSDSRRGVSNEQFF
NA	TRBJ2-1	TRBV5-6	NA	TGTGCCAGCAGGGGGCAGAGCGGAGTTAAGCAGTTCTTC	CASRGQSGVKQFF
NA	TRBJ2-7	TRBV7-2	NA	TGTGCCAGCAGCCGGGAAAGGGGATCCTACGAGCAGTACTTC	CASSRERGSYEQYF
many	TRBJ1-1	TRBV4-3	NA	TGCGCCAGCAGCCAAGATTCGACCTCCGGTCGGGCTTTCTTT	CASSQDSTSGRAFF
NA	TRBJ2-2	TRBV19	TRBD1	TGTGCCAGTAACCCCCCGGGACAGGGCTCCGGGGAGCTGTTTTTT	CASNPPGQGSGELFF
NA	TRBJ1-1	TRBV7-9	NA	TGTGCCAGCAGCCCCAGGGTGGCGGACACTGAAGCTTTCTTT	CASSPRVADTEAFF
few	TRBJ1-5	TRBV29-1	TRBD1	TGCAGCGTCTCCGGGACAGGGTACGATCAGCCCCAGCATTTT	CSVSGTGYDQPQHF
once	TRBJ2-7	TRBV29-1	TRBD1	TGCAGCGTTGAAAACCTTAGGGGACAGGGATCCTACGAGCAGTACTTC	CSVENLRGQGSYEQYF
many	TRBJ2-1	TRBV3-1	TRBD2	TGTGCCAGCAGCCACGGACTAGCGGGGAGCGCGGACAATGAGCAGTTCTTC	CASSHGLAGSADNEQFF
NA	TRBJ2-3	TRBV20-1	NA	TGCAGTGCTAGAGATCGCGGCAGACGCACAGATACGCAGTATTTT	CSARDRGRRTDTQYF
NA	TRBJ2-3	TRBV29-1	TRBD2	TGCAGCGGGACTAGCGGAAGCACAGATACGCCGTATTTT	CSGTSGSTDTPYF
few	TRBJ1-3	TRBV6-5	TRBD1	TGTGCCAGCAGTTACAGCAGGGACAGTGGAAACACCATATATTTT	CASSYSRDSGNTIYF
NA	TRBJ1-1	TRBV4-1	NA	TGCGCCAGCAGCCAAGATCCTCGAGGGGGCACTGAAGCTTTCTTT	CASSQDPRGGTEAFF
few	TRBJ2-3	TRBV7-2	NA	TGTGCCAGCAGCTATTTGGGGGCGGGGCTTACAGATACGCAGTATTTT	CASSYLGAGLTDTQYF
many	TRBJ1-1	TRBV7-3	NA	TGTGCCAGCAGCTTAAACGGGGGAAACACTGAAGCTTTCTTT	CASSLNGGNTEAFF
many	TRBJ2-7	TRBV5-5	NA	TGTGCCAGCAGCCTCACCTCCTACGAGCAGTACTTC	CASSLTSYEQYF
NA	TRBJ2-2	TRBV15	NA	TGTGCCACCAGCAGAGATTGGACCGGGGAGCTGTTTTTT	CATSRDWTGELFF
NA	TRBJ2-7	TRBV5-4	NA	TGTGCCAGCAGCTTTGGGCCAGGGAACAACGAGCAGTACTTC	CASSFGPGNNEQYF
few	TRBJ2-3	TRBV5-1	TRBD1	TGCGCCAGCAGCATCCGGACAGGATTCACTAGCACAGATACGCAGTATTTT	CASSIRTGFTSTDTQYF
NA	TRBJ1-3	TRBV9	NA	TGTGCCAGCAGCGGGGGCTTTAGCTCTGGAAACACCATATATTTT	CASSGGFSSGNTIYF
few	TRBJ1-1	TRBV7-9	NA	TGTGCCAGCAGCTTAGGGCACCTTAACACTGAAGCTTTCTTT	CASSLGHLNTEAFF
NA	TRBJ2-3	TRBV7-2	TRBD2	TGTGCCAGCAGTTACGGGACTAGCGGTACAGATACGCAGTATTTT	CASSYGTSGTDTQYF
NA	TRBJ2-2	TRBV4-2	TRBD1	TGTGCCAGCAGCCACAGGGGGATCCCGAACACCGGGGAGCTGTTTTTT	CASSHRGIPNTGELFF
many	TRBJ1-5	TRBV20-1	NA	TGCAGTGCTAGGGAAATGGGGTGGGGTAATCAGCCCCAGCATTTT	CSAREMGWGNQPQHF
NA	TRBJ1-3	TRBV28	NA	TGTGCCAGCAGTTTATTGGCGGGGAACACCATATATTTT	CASSLLAGNTIYF
NA	TRBJ2-7	TRBV7-3	TRBD1	TGTGCCAGCAGCTTAGGGACAGGGGGCTTTTACGAGCAGTACTTC	CASSLGTGGFYEQYF
NA	TRBJ1-2	TRBV7-9	NA	TGTGCCAGCAGCTTGGGCACCAACTCCTATGGCTACACCTTC	CASSLGTNSYGYTF
few	TRBJ2-1	TRBV9	TRBD2	TGTGCCAGCAATGCGGGGGGGAGCAATGAGCAGTTCTTC	CASNAGGSNEQFF
few	TRBJ2-1	TRBV7-9	TRBD1	TGTGCCAGCAGCGACCTGGGACAGGGACGGAATGAGCAGTTCTTC	CASSDLGQGRNEQFF
NA	TRBJ2-2	TRBV9	NA	TGTGCCAGCAGCGTAGAGACAGCGGGGAACACCGGGGAGCTGTTTTTT	CASSVETAGNTGELFF
NA	TRBJ1-2	TRBV7-9	NA	TGTGCCAGCAGCCCGCCAGAGCCCTATGGCTACACCTTC	CASSPPEPYGYTF
NA	TRBJ1-4	TRBV12-3/TRBV12-4	NA	TGTGCCAGCACCCTCTCCCCCGGGGGCAATGAAAAACTGTTTTTT	CASTLSPGGNEKLFF